Presented here are 27 T cell receptor beta chains from one specimen sequenced in a study of blood T cell repertoires in COVID-19. Sequencing was performed with immunoSEQ multiplex PCR; in TCRdb, only in-frame clones are kept and a portion is missing. The repertoire holds some 300,000 clones, roughly nine tenths seen once, with about 4% in the top ten. The sample was PBMCs or T cells enriched from blood (not recorded which). The receptors shown here come from a woman aged 30 to 39 who had been exposed to COVID-19.

V gene TRBV29-1 combines with J gene TRBJ1-1; D ambiguous. V was clipped by 7 bases and J by 7 bases, with 13 bases between them. Germline lookup yields CDR1 SQVTM and CDR2 ANQGSEA. This CDR3 is built from 11 residues. The CDR3 protein is CSAGTRFEAFF. CDR3 DNA: TGCAGCGCGGGAACCCGGTTTGAAGCTTTCTTT.

V usage is TRBV11-3 and J usage is TRBJ2-3, with D maybe TRBD2 (6 bases). This CDR3 contains 12 residues. Germline V gives CDR1 SGHNT, CDR2 YENEEA. V was clipped by 2 bases and J by 9 bases, with 9 bases between them. The CDR3 reads CASSLPRGTQYF. Here the CDR3 DNA reads TGTGCCAGCAGCTTACCCCGGGGGACGCAGTATTTT.

The rearrangement uses TRBV19 and TRBJ2-6; a weak D match, TRBD2 (6 bases). Germline-derived CDR1 and CDR2 are LNHDA and SQIVND (reference sequence). Trimming pared 3 bases from V and 0 bases from J, leaving 9 bases between. The CDR3 is 16 residues long. CDR3 DNA sequence: TGTGCCAGTAGTATCGGCGGGAACTCTGGGGCCAACGTCCTGACTTTC. Residues: CASSIGGNSGANVLTF.

This clone was detected only once. The genes are TRBV7-2 and TRBJ2-5; 9 positions agree with TRBD1. The CDR3 runs to 15 residues. CDR1 is SGHTA, CDR2 FQGNSA, per germline. V was pared by 4 bases and J by 5 bases, with 8 bases of the junction left unmatched. DNA of the CDR3: TGTGCCAGCAGCTACAACAGGGGGCGCGGGGAGACCCAGTACTTC. Its protein is CASSYNRGRGETQYF.

The gene calls are TRBV30 and TRBJ1-2, with unresolved D. The CDR3 extends over 13 amino acids. Germline-derived CDR1 and CDR2 are GTSNPN and SVGIG (reference sequence). Between the trimmed V and J ends, which lost 3 bases and 13 bases, there was a span of 21 bases. The CDR3 DNA sequence: TGTGCCTGGAGGGCCTCCCCCGTGGGAGTCGCCACCTTC. Translated, it gives CAWRASPVGVATF.

This chain links TRBV10-3 with TRBJ1-1, with D hard to call. CDR3 size: 14 residues. V was cut by 3 bases and J by 3 bases, with 11 bases left in between. Germline-derived CDR1 and CDR2 are ENHRY and SYGVKD. CDR3 nucleotides: TGTGCCATCAGTGATACGGGAGTAGACACTGAAGCTTTCTTT. Its protein product is CAISDTGVDTEAFF.

V gene TRBV27 combines with J gene TRBJ2-3, with 10 bases that match TRBD2. The CDR3 totals 16 residues. V shed 5 bases, J shed 1 base, and the junction held 6 bases outside the gene matches. Germline V lookup: CDR1 MNHEY, CDR2 SMNVEV (reference sequence). CDR3 amino acids: CASSPLGTSGTDTQYF. CDR3 nucleotide sequence: TGTGCCAGCAGTCCCCTCGGGACTAGCGGCACAGATACGCAGTATTTT.

The J gene is TRBJ1-1, the V gene TRBV9; 9 bases line up with TRBD1. The CDR3 has 14 residues. Germline V gene lookup returns CDR1 SGDLS and CDR2 YYNGEE. Trimming took 0 bases from V and 7 from J; bases not matched to a gene: 4. CDR3 loop: CASSVGGQGFEAFF. The DNA of the CDR3 is TGTGCCAGCAGCGTAGGGGGACAGGGATTTGAAGCTTTCTTT.

To note about this clone: The junction shows a germline mismatch at one end, possibly a read error. The V call is TRBV7-8, the J call TRBJ2-3, with TRBD1 as a possible D gene (5 bases). Germline values: CDR1 SGHVS, CDR2 FQNEAQ. This CDR3 is 13 amino acids long. CDR3 in DNA: TGTGCCAGCAGCTTAACCAGGGAAGATACGCAATATTTT. It specifies CASSLTREDTQYF.

V gene TRBV10-2 combines with J gene TRBJ2-7; 7 bases match TRBD1. The CDR3 has 15 residues. Germline V gene lookup returns CDR1 WSHSY and CDR2 SAAADI. V shed 6 bases and J 7 bases; nucleotides not matched to a gene: 15. CDR3 in amino acids: CASRRQGNPLREQYF. The DNA of the CDR3 is TGCGCCAGCAGGAGACAGGGTAATCCTTTACGGGAGCAGTACTTC.

The chain joins TRBV28 to TRBJ1-6; the D gene is possibly TRBD1 (6 bases). CDR3 length: 15 residues. Trimming stripped 5 bases from V and 7 bases from J, with 15 bases between. Germline V gene lookup returns CDR1 MDHEN and CDR2 SYDVKM. CDR3 nucleotide sequence: TGTGCCAGCAGTCCCCCGGGACATACCAATTCACCCCTCCACTTT. This translates into CASSPPGHTNSPLHF.

This chain links TRBV7-8 with TRBJ2-7; D might be TRBD2 (8 bases). Germline lookup yields CDR1 SGHVS and CDR2 FQNEAQ. CDR3 length: 16 amino acids. The V and J ends lost 7 bases and 4 bases respectively, with 23 bases between them. CDR3 loop: CASNHGGGTALYEQYF. In nucleotides, the CDR3 is TGTGCCAGCAACCACGGGGGGGGGACAGCCCTATACGAGCAGTACTTC.

The rearrangement joins TRBV7-2 to TRBJ2-5; unclear D gene. The V gene lost 5 bases and the J gene lost 3 bases, with 19 bases spanning the gap. The CDR3 contains 16 residues. Germline lookup yields CDR1 SGHTA and CDR2 FQGNSA. The CDR3 loop is CASSLRVGSREETQYF. For the CDR3, the DNA is TGTGCCAGCAGCCTCCGCGTCGGGTCCCGGGAAGAGACCCAGTACTTC.

This rearrangement joins TRBV5-1 to TRBJ1-3; 10 bases map to TRBD1. This CDR3 has 15 residues. Unmatched junction bases numbered 7, after V lost 3 bases and J lost 7 bases. Germline-derived CDR1 and CDR2 are SGHRS and YFSETQ. The CDR3 sequence is CASSSQGQGGNTIYF. CDR3 DNA sequence: TGCGCCAGCAGCTCACAAGGACAGGGGGGTAACACCATATATTTT.

The CDR3 here is CASFPGLAIYEQYF. The CDR3 DNA reads as TGTGCCAGCTTTCCGGGACTAGCTATTTACGAGCAGTACTTC. The rearrangement links TRBV2 to TRBJ2-7, with TRBD2 matching over 9 bases. CDR3 size: 14 residues. Germline V gives CDR1 SNHLY, CDR2 FYNNEI. The J segment lost 4 bases and the V segment lost 8 bases, leaving 9 bases of the junction unmatched.

The chain uses TRBV7-2 and TRBJ2-2; D perhaps matches TRBD1 (6 bases). CDR1 is SGHTA and CDR2 is FQGNSA in the germline V gene. V was clipped by 2 bases and J by 4 bases, with 8 bases between them. This CDR3 is 14 amino acids long. The CDR3 sequence: CASSLSRGTGELFF. DNA of the CDR3: TGTGCCAGCAGCTTATCCAGGGGCACCGGGGAGCTGTTTTTT.

This chain joins TRBV27 and TRBJ1-3; no reliable D call. With 6 bases removed from V and 0 bases from J, the gap between germline ends came to 9 bases. The germline V gene encodes CDR1 MNHEY and CDR2 SMNVEV (reference sequence). CDR3 length equals 14 residues. DNA of the CDR3: TGTGCCAGCAGCAAATTTAGCTCTGGAAACACCATATATTTT. Its translation is CASSKFSSGNTIYF.

This clone was counted only a few times. Within the sample, other DNA sequences also encode this same CDR3. The chain couples TRBV5-6 to TRBJ1-2; D is unclear. The CDR3 covers 13 residues. Trimming took 0 bases from V and 5 from J, leaving 8 bases between them. CDR1 and CDR2 (germline): SGHDT, YYEEEE. In nucleotides, the CDR3 is TGTGCCAGCAGCTTGGAAGGGAGGTATGGCTACACCTTC. Translation gives CASSLEGRYGYTF.

The V gene is TRBV2, the J gene TRBJ1-1; 8 bases align to TRBD1. This CDR3 is built from 14 residues. The V gene's germline CDR1 is SNHLY and CDR2 FYNNEI. The junction had 7 bases not matched to a gene; V was cut back by 4 bases and J by 6 bases. In DNA form, the CDR3 reads TGTGCCAGCAGTGGGCAGGGGGCTGGGGCTGAAGCTTTCTTT. This gives the protein CASSGQGAGAEAFF.

V is TRBV6-5 and J is TRBJ1-4; TRBD1 aligns across 7 bases. The trim removed 8 bases at V and 8 bases at J, leaving 8 bases unmatched. Germline CDR1 reads MNHEY; CDR2 reads SVGAGI. This CDR3 is 13 amino acids long. In DNA, the CDR3 is TGTGCCAGCGGCAGGGGGGAGTTGGAAAAACTGTTTTTT. This sequence encodes CASGRGELEKLFF.

J is TRBJ2-5 and V is TRBV7-3; D gene ambiguous. Germline V gene data show CDR1 as SGHTA and CDR2 as FQGTGA. Between the trimmed V and J ends, which lost 2 bases and 1 base, there was a span of 5 bases. This CDR3 spans 13 amino acids. The CDR3 DNA follows: TGTGCCAGCAGCTTACTACCCCAAGAGACCCAGTACTTC. Residues: CASSLLPQETQYF. Full variable domain (rest looked up from reference TRBV7-3 and TRBJ2-5): GAGVSQTPSNKVTEKGKYVELRCDPISGHTALYWYRQSLGQGPEFLIYFQGTGAADDSGLPNDRFFAVRPEGSVSTLKIQRTERGDSAVYLCASSLLPQETQYFGPGTRLLVL.

This chain joins TRBV3-1 (or the pseudogene TRBV3-2) and TRBJ2-5; 7 positions match TRBD2. The J segment lost 4 bases and the V segment lost 4 bases, leaving 18 bases of the junction unmatched. The CDR3 loop spans 18 amino acids. Germline V gives CDR1 LGHDT, CDR2 YNNKEL (reference sequence). The CDR3: CASSPGGGVSGISETQYF. CDR3 nucleotides: TGTGCCAGCAGCCCCGGGGGAGGGGTTTCTGGAATTTCAGAGACCCAGTACTTC.

The rearrangement joins TRBV6-5 to TRBJ1-1; 10 bases map to TRBD1. Germline loops: CDR1 MNHEY, CDR2 SVGAGI. The CDR3 is 12 residues long. V was pared by 8 bases and J by 4 bases, with 1 base of the junction left unmatched. CDR3 amino acids: CASWTGGTEAFF. In nucleotides, the CDR3 is TGTGCCAGCTGGACAGGGGGCACTGAAGCTTTCTTT.

This clone was picked up one time. The J gene is TRBJ2-3, the V gene TRBV7-9; 7 bases map to TRBD2. Germline CDR1 SEHNR, CDR2 FQNEAQ (reference sequence). V gave up 4 bases and J gave up 6 bases; unmatched junction bases: 10. This CDR3 spans 15 amino acids. The CDR3 loop reads CASSSRHRAGDTQYF. In DNA, the CDR3 is TGTGCCAGCAGCTCCCGACATAGAGCGGGGGATACGCAGTATTTT.

The CDR3 here is CASSPDRAYYGYTF. In nucleotides, the CDR3 is TGTGCCAGCTCGCCCGACAGGGCCTACTATGGCTACACCTTC. The V call is TRBV18, the J call TRBJ1-2, with TRBD1 matching 7 bases. The CDR3 is 14 amino acids. Germline assignment: CDR1 KGHSH and CDR2 LQKENI. V gave up 6 bases and J gave up 3 bases; unmatched junction bases: 7.

The chain employs TRBV11-3 and TRBJ1-1, with D uncertain. V was shortened by 0 bases and J by 0 bases, with 5 bases between the two germline ends. Germline CDR1 reads SGHNT; CDR2 reads YENEEA. The CDR3 covers 14 residues. CDR3 bases: TGTGCCAGCAGCTTAGATAGCCTGAACACTGAAGCTTTCTTT. It is translated as CASSLDSLNTEAFF.

On this clone: Other DNA variants within this sample encode the same CDR3. The chain recombines TRBV30 with TRBJ1-3; D uncertain. V shed 0 bases and J shed 1 base, with 4 bases lying between them. Germline CDR1 reads GTSNPN; CDR2 reads SVGIG (reference sequence). The CDR3 consists of 13 residues. The CDR3 nucleotides are TGTGCCTGGAGTGTACTTTCTGGAAACACCATATATTTT. The encoded protein is CAWSVLSGNTIYF.